These 14 T cell receptor beta chains came from one sample sequenced in a study of T cell responses to AZD1222 COVID-19 vaccine. Data came from immunoSEQ multiplex PCR; TCRdb stores just in-frame clones and leaves some out. The data show about 120,000 clones, about 90% seen once. Sequencing was performed on peripheral blood, taken on day 0 of AZD1222 vaccination. The receptors were gathered from an adult in good health.

The rearrangement joins TRBV11-2 to TRBJ2-3; 9 bases line up with TRBD2. The CDR3 has 17 amino acids. CDR1 and CDR2 from the germline V gene are SGHAT and FQNNGV. J lost 8 bases, V lost 6 bases, and 18 bases had no gene match. CDR3 sequence: CASRRLAGGPLLGTQYF. The CDR3 DNA sequence: TGTGCCAGCAGGCGGTTGGCGGGAGGGCCGTTACTTGGTACGCAGTATTTT.

J is TRBJ1-1 and V is TRBV9; no reliable D call. The germline V gene has CDR1 SGDLS and CDR2 YYNGEE. The CDR3 is 13 amino acids. Trimming removed 4 bases from V and 1 base from J, with 8 bases in between. CDR3 sequence: CASSLGRNTEAFF. In DNA, the CDR3 is TGTGCCAGCAGCCTAGGGCGGAACACTGAAGCTTTCTTT.

The V gene is TRBV10-1, the J gene TRBJ2-2, with D hard to call. Trimming stripped 6 bases from V and 0 bases from J, with 8 bases between. Germline CDR1 reads WNHNN; CDR2 reads SYGVQD (reference sequence). The CDR3 runs to 14 residues. The CDR3 coding sequence is TGCGCCAGCAGCTATACATCGAACACCGGGGAGCTGTTTTTT. Protein product: CASSYTSNTGELFF.

The chain recombines TRBV6-1 with TRBJ2-2, with D perhaps matching TRBD2 (7 bases). Looked up from germline, CDR1 is MNHNS and CDR2 is SASEGT. The CDR3 is made up of 15 amino acids. The V end was cut by 2 bases, the J end by 3 bases, with 10 bases between. CDR3: CASSEKGGHTGELFF. The CDR3, as DNA: TGTGCCAGCAGTGAAAAGGGGGGGCACACCGGGGAGCTGTTTTTT.

V is TRBV11-2 and J is TRBJ2-1, with TRBD2 identical over 16 bases. CDR1 and CDR2 from the germline V gene are SGHAT and FQNNGV. This CDR3 contains 16 residues. The V segment lost 6 bases and the J segment 7 bases; nucleotides outside the gene matches: 6. In DNA, the CDR3 is TGTGCCAGCAGGGGACTAGCGGGAGGGCCTATTAATGAGCAGTTCTTC. Its protein product is CASRGLAGGPINEQFF.

The chain recombines TRBV2 with TRBJ2-3; perhaps TRBD2 as D (6 bases). Trimming pared 7 bases from V and 4 bases from J, leaving 15 bases between. Germline CDR1 is SNHLY and CDR2 is FYNNEI. The CDR3 spans 14 residues. DNA for the CDR3: TGTGCCAGCACCCGGGAGAAGGGCGCAGATACGCAGTATTTT. Translated: CASTREKGADTQYF.

The chain uses TRBV19 and TRBJ1-1; D may be TRBD1 (5 bases). The germline gives CDR1 LNHDA, CDR2 SQIVND (reference sequence). The CDR3 spans 19 residues. V lost 7 bases, J lost 1 base, and 28 bases lay in between. This chain's CDR3 is CASKGRGGWGYGKNTEAFF. The DNA for the CDR3 is TGTGCCAGTAAAGGGCGAGGAGGGTGGGGCTATGGAAAGAACACTGAAGCTTTCTTT. The full variable domain, completed using reference TRBV19 and TRBJ1-1, is DGGITQSPKYLFRKEGQNVTLSCEQNLNHDAMYWYRQDPGQGLRLIYYSQIVNDFQKGDIAEGYSVSREKKESFPLTVTSAQKNPTAFYLCASKGRGGWGYGKNTEAFFGQGTRLTVV.

As to this clone: The sample has other DNA sequences that encode this CDR3 too. The rearrangement uses TRBV10-3 and TRBJ2-2; 9 bases match TRBD2. CDR1 is ENHRY and CDR2 is SYGVKD in the germline V gene. V shed 4 bases and J 0 bases; nucleotides not matched to a gene: 9. The CDR3 sequence is 18 residues long. The CDR3 is CAISASLAGGANTGELFF. The CDR3 DNA is TGTGCCATCAGTGCGAGTCTCGCGGGGGGGGCGAACACCGGGGAGCTGTTTTTT.

The chain links TRBV30 to TRBJ2-3, with D unresolved. V shed 4 bases and J shed 3 bases, with 11 bases lying between them. The germline CDR1 and CDR2 sequences are GTSNPN and SVGIG (reference sequence). This CDR3 spans 13 amino acids. The CDR3 reads CAWKERSTDTQYF. The CDR3 nucleotides read TGTGCCTGGAAGGAACGGAGTACAGATACGCAGTATTTT.

The table lists this clone with a count of one. The chain links TRBV2 to TRBJ1-2; 7 nucleotides agree with TRBD1. Germline-derived CDR1 and CDR2 are SNHLY and FYNNEI. The CDR3 covers 15 residues. Losses at the gene ends were 10 bases for V and 4 bases for J; bases not matched to a gene: 15. The CDR3 nucleotides are TGTGCCATATTGACAACAGGGGACGGGTTCTATGGCTACACCTTC. As protein: CAILTTGDGFYGYTF.

The chain couples TRBV7-6 to TRBJ2-3, with a weak D call TRBD2 (5 bases). The CDR3 length is 15 residues. V lost 5 bases and J 7 bases, leaving 19 bases between the germline ends. CDR1 and CDR2 (germline): SGHVS, FNYEAQ. CDR3 coding DNA: TGTGCCAGCAGCCCGGACTTTCCCCCTGGTAATACGCAGTATTTT. This gives the protein CASSPDFPPGNTQYF.

This chain joins TRBV28 and TRBJ1-5; D uncertain. This CDR3 has 14 amino acids. Germline V gives CDR1 MDHEN, CDR2 SYDVKM. V lost 6 bases and J 7 bases, leaving 16 bases between the germline ends. Here the CDR3 DNA reads TGTGCCAGCAGCCCGGCCGGGTTTAGGCAGCCCCAGCATTTT. As protein: CASSPAGFRQPQHF. The entire variable domain, with the rest obtained from reference TRBV28 and TRBJ1-5, is as follows: DVKVTQSSRYLVKRTGEKVFLECVQDMDHENMFWYRQDPGLGLRLIYFSYDVKMKEKGDIPEGYSVSREKKERFSLILESASTNQTSMYLCASSPAGFRQPQHFGDGTRLSIL.

Comments on this clone: Other DNA sequences from this sample encode an identical CDR3 as well. This chain links TRBV4-1 with TRBJ1-1; TRBD1 is a possible D gene (5 bases). The CDR3 length is 14 residues. Trimming took off 3 bases at V and 0 bases at J, with 8 bases between the two ends. The germline V gene encodes CDR1 MGHRA and CDR2 YSYEKL. CDR3 sequence (DNA): TGCGCCAGCAGCCAGGGACCTCTGAACACTGAAGCTTTCTTT. Residues: CASSQGPLNTEAFF.

The V call is TRBV29-1, the J call TRBJ2-7; TRBD2 matches at 9 bases. CDR1 is SQVTM, CDR2 ANQGSEA, per germline. The CDR3 loop spans 16 amino acids. The V gene end was trimmed by 2 bases and the J gene end by 3 bases; junction bases not matched to a gene: 11. CDR3 nucleotides: TGCAGCGTTGAAACTCTAGCGGGGATGGCCCTCTACGAGCAGTACTTC. Translated: CSVETLAGMALYEQYF.